This T cell receptor (beta chain) was identified during a study of blood T cell repertoires in COVID-19. Study context: The study drew acute and convalescent COVID-19 samples from the United States, Italy and Spain.

Authors' processing steps: The assay estimated nucleated cells by amplifying reference gene primers. Sequencing used immunoSEQ multiplex PCR; TCRdb keeps in-frame clones, though not all of them. D and trimming were read from the DNA, whereas the V and J calls and clone size are those reported in that table. The sample has around 240,000 clones, 85% to 90% seen once. Germline V gene data show CDR1 as SGHRS and CDR2 as YFSETQ. This CDR3 has 13 residues. Losses at the gene ends were 2 bases for V and 6 bases for J; bases not matched to a gene: 3. Participants' own reports of clinical history determined their cohort assignment.

The chain couples TRBV5-1 to TRBJ1-2; 8 bases map to TRBD1. The receptor's source is a man aged 45-65 years who had been exposed to COVID-19. Sample: PBMCs or T cells enriched from blood (not recorded which). This chain's CDR3 is CASSFAGGDGYTF. The CDR3 nucleotides read TGCGCCAGCAGCTTCGCAGGGGGCGATGGCTACACCTTC.